This T cell receptor (beta chain) came from a study of shared clonotypes between healthy human individuals. Naive CD8 cells lacked CD45RO, underwent positive selection for CCR7 and left out terminally differentiated effector memory CD45RA+ cells. In the authors' methods: Junction-only immunoSEQ data arrived without quality scores, meaning filtering differed. This table comes from immunoSEQ multiplex PCR, and its TCRdb copy is limited to in-frame clones, with some not included. The V and J calls and clone size are taken from that table; D and trimming were inferred from the DNA. The sample lists hundreds of thousands of clones, 90% to 97% occurring once. The origin of this receptor is a man under 40 in good health. Sequenced input: naive CD8+ T cells sorted from blood.

This chain's CDR3 is CASRSVSGAYQPQHF. CDR3 DNA: TGTGCCAGTAGATCGGTATCGGGGGCGTATCAGCCCCAGCATTTT. This chain uses TRBV19 with TRBJ1-5; D may be TRBD1 (6 bases). V was cut by 6 bases and J by 5 bases, with 17 bases left in between. The V gene's germline CDR1 is LNHDA and CDR2 SQIVND (reference sequence). The CDR3 sequence is 15 residues long. The full variable domain, completed using reference TRBV19 and TRBJ1-5, is DGGITQSPKYLFRKEGQNVTLSCEQNLNHDAMYWYRQDPGQGLRLIYYSQIVNDFQKGDIAEGYSVSREKKESFPLTVTSAQKNPTAFYLCASRSVSGAYQPQHFGDGTRLSIL.